This is a list of T cell receptor beta chains from one sample in a study of quantifying T cell responses using KT2 cells. TCRdb processed the UMI-ligation and nested PCR reads anew with MiXCR; each CDR3 protein has one entry. The table has about 30,000 distinct CDR3 sequences, 7.3% seen once. The sequenced material came from PBMCs spiked with cells of the T cell clone KT2. These receptor sequences come from a human donor. The CDR3 runs from the conserved cysteine through the conserved F or W. Fields, in order: J gene, V gene, D gene, clone size, CDR3 DNA, CDR3 protein. A D gene is named only where the DNA matches it firmly. Only some rows state a clone size, as once, few, many or a class for expanded clones.

TRBJ2-7,TRBV20-1,TRBD2,many,TGCAGTGCTCGGACTAGCGGGACCATTTACGAGCAGTACTTC,CSARTSGTIYEQYF
TRBJ1-5,TRBV7-2,.,.,TGTGCCAGCAGCTACGACAAGAACCAGCCCCAGCATTTT,CASSYDKNQPQHF
TRBJ2-7,TRBV25-1,.,few,TGTGCCAGCTCACTCAGGGGATCGAAAAGGGGCGAGCAGTACTTC,CASSLRGSKRGEQYF
TRBJ2-1,TRBV12-3/TRBV12-4,TRBD2,.,TGTGCCAGCAGTTTAGGCGGGAGGAATGAGCAGTTCTTC,CASSLGGRNEQFF
TRBJ1-4,TRBV12-3/TRBV12-4,.,many,TGTGCCAGCAGTCCGCAGGGTCCATCGGTTTTT,CASSPQGPSVF
TRBJ2-1,TRBV29-1,.,many,TGCAGCGTCCTTCGGGCCCGCGGGCGGAATGAGCAGTTCTTC,CSVLRARGRNEQFF
TRBJ2-3,TRBV7-9,.,.,TGTGCCAGCAGCTTCGCCTCAGGGGCAGATACGCAGTATTTT,CASSFASGADTQYF
TRBJ2-7,TRBV6-5,TRBD2,.,TGTGCCAGCAGCCCACGGGTACTAGCGGAGCAGTACTTC,CASSPRVLAEQYF
TRBJ2-1,TRBV6-2/TRBV6-3,.,many,TGTGCCAGCAGTAGGGGGGGCCAATACAATGAGCAGTTCTTC,CASSRGGQYNEQFF
TRBJ2-2,TRBV7-2,TRBD2,many,TGTGCCAGCAGCGTCTCTAGCGGCGCGAACACCGGGGAGCTGTTTTTT,CASSVSSGANTGELFF
TRBJ2-3,TRBV5-1,.,.,TGCGCCAGCAGCTTGCGGCGGGTCACAGATACGCAGTATTTT,CASSLRRVTDTQYF
TRBJ2-7,TRBV3-1,.,few,TGTGCCAGCAGCCAAGATCTCTCGACTCCAACCTACGAGCAGTACTTC,CASSQDLSTPTYEQYF
TRBJ1-2,TRBV3-1,.,many,TGTGCCAGCAGCCACGGGGCTCAGTACTATGGCTACACCTTC,CASSHGAQYYGYTF
TRBJ2-3,TRBV4-1,TRBD2,medium-sized,TGCGCCAGCAGCCCTTCGATTAGCGGGGGGGCAACAGATACGCAGTATTTT,CASSPSISGGATDTQYF
TRBJ1-1,TRBV12-3/TRBV12-4,TRBD1,few,TGTGCCAGCACCCGACAGGGCCCGAACACTGAAGCTTTCTTT,CASTRQGPNTEAFF
TRBJ2-7,TRBV12-3/TRBV12-4,TRBD1,few,TGTGCCAGCAGTTTGCGACAGGGGGCTTACGAGCAGTACTTC,CASSLRQGAYEQYF
TRBJ2-1,TRBV9,TRBD1,many,TGTGCCAGCAGCGCGGGGACAGGGGATGAGCAGTTCTTC,CASSAGTGDEQFF
TRBJ1-1,TRBV7-1,.,.,TGTGCCAGCAGCCTCAGTCGGACAAATATGAACACTGAAGCTTTCTTT,CASSLSRTNMNTEAFF
TRBJ2-3,TRBV5-1,.,many,TGCGCCAGCAGCCCAGGGGACAGCACAGATACGCAGTATTTT,CASSPGDSTDTQYF
TRBJ2-7,TRBV7-3,.,many,TGTGCCAGCAGCTTAGGTTCCCCCTCCTACGAGCAGTACTTC,CASSLGSPSYEQYF
TRBJ1-5,TRBV2,TRBD1,few,TGTGCCAGCAGTGATCGGCCAGGGGGTAATCAGCCCCAGCATTTT,CASSDRPGGNQPQHF
TRBJ1-1,TRBV4-3,.,many,TGCGCCAGCAGCCAAGATAGGCGAACTGAAGCTTTCTTT,CASSQDRRTEAFF
TRBJ2-1,TRBV12-3/TRBV12-4,.,many,TGTGCCAGCAGCCGGTACAGGTCACAGAATGAGCAGTTCTTC,CASSRYRSQNEQFF
TRBJ2-1,TRBV14,.,.,TGTGCCAGCAGCCAAGATCAATGGCAGTACAATGAGCAGTTCTTC,CASSQDQWQYNEQFF
TRBJ2-3,TRBV20-1,.,.,TGCAGTGCTAGAGACGACCAATTAACTTATACGCAGTATTTT,CSARDDQLTYTQYF
TRBJ2-1,TRBV21-1,.,.,TGTGCCAGCAGCAAACCGAGGCAGGAGTCCTACAGTGAGCAGTTCTTC,CASSKPRQESYSEQFF
TRBJ1-5,TRBV20-1,.,.,TGCAGTGCTAGAGATCCTGCACGCGGTATAGCGGGGCAGCCCCAGCATTTT,CSARDPARGIAGQPQHF
TRBJ1-1,TRBV30,.,many,TGTGCCTGGAGTGTAATTTCCTTTGAGGTCTTGAACACTGAAGCTTTCTTT,CAWSVISFEVLNTEAFF